This TCR beta chain stems from a study of blood T cell repertoires in COVID-19. Study details: Donors in the United States, Italy and Spain gave samples during acute or convalescent COVID-19. T cells, B-cell-depleted T cells, or PBMCs supplied cDNA or gDNA.

Profiled with immunoSEQ multiplex PCR; TCRdb holds only in-frame clones, not every one. Among nearly 11,000 clones, around 90% were seen once, and the ten largest hold under 6%. The germline V gene has CDR1 DFQATT and CDR2 SNEGSKA (reference sequence). This CDR3 is built from 11 residues. V lost 7 bases, J lost 3 bases, and 7 bases lay in between. The chain recombines TRBV20-1 with TRBJ2-1; TRBD1 is a possible D gene (6 bases). This clonotype originated in a human donor in a cohort sampled during active COVID-19. The sequenced sample consisted of peripheral blood. In nucleotides, the CDR3 is TGCAGTGGACAGGACTACAATGAGCAGTTCTTC. It specifies CSGQDYNEQFF.